Following are 6 T cell receptor beta chains from one sample sequenced in a study of blood T cell repertoires in COVID-19. Data came from immunoSEQ multiplex PCR; TCRdb stores just in-frame clones and leaves some out. The repertoire holds about 380,000 clones, with 87% as singletons. The sequencing input was PBMCs or T cells enriched from blood (not recorded which). These receptors were taken from a man aged 25 to 45 who had recovered from COVID-19.

This chain uses TRBV9 with TRBJ1-3; D remains ambiguous. The germline V gene encodes CDR1 SGDLS and CDR2 YYNGEE. The CDR3 contains 17 residues. With 2 bases removed from V and 0 bases from J, the gap between germline ends came to 15 bases. The DNA of the CDR3 is TGTGCCAGCAGCGTGGGAGGCAACCCCAGCTCTGGAAACACCATATATTTT. This codes for CASSVGGNPSSGNTIYF.

V and J are TRBV4-2 and TRBJ2-7; 7 bases agree with TRBD2. Germline lookup yields CDR1 LGHNA and CDR2 YNFKEQ. The trim removed 0 bases at V and 2 bases at J, leaving 7 bases unmatched. The CDR3 sequence is 16 residues long. CDR3 nucleotides: TGTGCCAGCAGCCAAGATGGCGACGGGGGGACCTACGAGCAGTACTTC. It specifies CASSQDGDGGTYEQYF.

Concerning this clone: One end of the junction fails to match germline, which may point to a read error. The V gene is TRBV30, the J gene TRBJ2-7, with D maybe TRBD2 (5 bases). The length of the CDR3 is 11 residues. CDR1 GTSNPN and CDR2 SVGIG come from the germline V gene (reference sequence). The CDR3 here is CAWSAGGDLNF. Here the CDR3 DNA reads TGTGCCTGGAGTGCCGGAGGTGATTTAAACTTC.

This clone came up once. The V and J genes are TRBV6-5 and TRBJ2-3; 8 bases match TRBD2. Germline lookup yields CDR1 MNHEY and CDR2 SVGAGI. The CDR3 extends over 14 amino acids. V trimming: 2 bases; J trimming: 5 bases; junction bases outside the gene matches: 3. The CDR3 nucleotides read TGTGCCAGCAGTTACCTCGGGGGGGGAGATACGCAGTATTTT. Translated, it gives CASSYLGGGDTQYF.

The chain combines TRBV6-5 with TRBJ1-5; D uncertain. Germline V CDR1 and CDR2: MNHEY, SVGAGI. CDR3 length equals 14 residues. V was pared by 6 bases and J by 3 bases, with 12 bases between. The CDR3 sequence: CASSPRGSNQPQHF. The CDR3 nucleotides read TGTGCCAGCAGCCCCCGGGGATCCAATCAGCCCCAGCATTTT.

The chain employs TRBV6-5 and TRBJ2-7; 7 nucleotides match TRBD1. CDR3 length: 15 residues. Trimming at V came to 5 bases and at J to 5 bases, leaving 12 bases not matched to a gene. In germline, CDR1 is MNHEY, CDR2 SVGAGI. The CDR3 is CASSTGVHRRDEQYF. The CDR3 region has the DNA TGTGCCAGCAGTACAGGGGTCCATAGGCGTGACGAGCAGTACTTC.